Presented here are 6 T cell receptor beta chains from one specimen sequenced in a study of cytomegalovirus exposure and HLA in healthy donors. Vbeta (60) and Jbeta (13) primers were used in the PCR. Assay: immunoSEQ multiplex PCR; the TCRdb copy retains only in-frame clones and omits some. There are around 130,000 clones in the sample; over 70% occur only once, and around 1.6% lies in the top ten. The specimen sequenced was PBMCs. Receptors originate from a woman between 18 and 29 years old in good health and CMV-seronegative.

The V call is TRBV4-2, the J call TRBJ2-1, with 12 bases that match TRBD2. The germline V gene has CDR1 LGHNA and CDR2 YNFKEQ. CDR3 length: 17 amino acids. V shed 4 bases and J 4 bases; nucleotides not matched to a gene: 8. CDR3 DNA sequence: TGTGCCAGCAGCCTACCCCTGACTAGCGGGGGTTACAATGAGCAGTTCTTC. As protein: CASSLPLTSGGYNEQFF.

The V gene is TRBV6-4, the J gene TRBJ2-3; TRBD2 matches 7 bases. With 0 bases clipped from V and 4 bases from J, the junction kept 1 base outside the gene matches. CDR3 length: 14 amino acids. The germline V gene encodes CDR1 MRHNA and CDR2 SNTAGT. The CDR3 region is CASSDSSGADTQYF. CDR3 in DNA: TGTGCCAGCAGTGACTCAAGCGGGGCAGATACGCAGTATTTT.

The chain links TRBV29-1 to TRBJ2-1; 7 bases line up with TRBD1. This CDR3 spans 12 amino acids. Germline values: CDR1 SQVTM, CDR2 ANQGSEA. Germline trimming cut 7 bases from V and 7 bases from J; bases unmatched to any gene: 7. DNA for the CDR3: TGCAGCGCCCCGGGACAGACAAATGAGCAGTTCTTC. Amino acids: CSAPGQTNEQFF.

The genes are TRBV29-1 and TRBJ1-5, with D possibly TRBD1 on 6 matching bases. Per germline, CDR1 SQVTM and CDR2 ANQGSEA. V was shortened by 5 bases and J by 4 bases, with 12 bases between the two germline ends. The CDR3 is 13 amino acids. CDR3 sequence reads: CSVSGTTNQPQHF. CDR3 in DNA: TGCAGCGTTTCCGGGACAACTAATCAGCCCCAGCATTTT.

The chain combines TRBV5-8 with TRBJ2-5; TRBD2 aligns across 10 bases. Germline CDR1 is SGHTS and CDR2 is YDEGEE. The CDR3 has 16 amino acids. Trimming removed 1 base from V and 2 bases from J; junction bases left unmatched: 5. CDR3 sequence reads: CASSLFTSGDQETQYF. In DNA, the CDR3 is TGTGCCAGCAGCTTGTTTACTAGCGGGGATCAAGAGACCCAGTACTTC.

The chain carries TRBV18 and TRBJ1-1, with a possible D match to TRBD1 (6 bases). Germline V gene lookup returns CDR1 KGHSH and CDR2 LQKENI. This CDR3 region has 15 residues. V shed 5 bases and J shed 0 bases, with 13 bases lying between them. This chain's CDR3 is CASSKGGVMNTEAFF. CDR3 nucleotide sequence: TGTGCCAGCTCAAAAGGGGGGGTCATGAACACTGAAGCTTTCTTT.